Detailed here is one T cell receptor beta chain. This sample's time point: sample taken at primary tumor resection. In each case, whole RNA from tumor, nontumor lung or frozen PBMC was sequenced unsorted. Donation came from some 73 patients with untreated early-stage non-small cell lung cancer. The record originates from a study of spatial heterogeneity in lung cancer. The CDR3 covers 12 residues. Per germline, CDR1 DFQATT and CDR2 SNEGSKA (reference sequence). V was trimmed by 8 bases and J by 5 bases, leaving 13 bases between them. TCRdb itself ran the 5' RACE reads through MiXCR, one entry per CDR3 protein. The sample records 30,000 to 45,000 distinct CDR3 sequences, around 5.2% being singletons.

The chain combines TRBV20-1 with TRBJ2-1; D remains ambiguous. This specimen consisted of PBMCs, obtained at surgery. The source of this sequence is a female donor with early-stage non-small cell lung cancer. Here the CDR3 reads CSTASTNNEQFF. The CDR3 bases are TGCAGTACAGCATCGACAAACAATGAGCAGTTCTTC.